Each of the 28 T cell receptor beta chains below was sequenced from the same sample in a study of T cells in Graves' hyperthyroidism and ophthalmopathy. TCR beta CDR3 regions were amplified from RNA transcripts. An initial round of RT-PCR targeting the TCR CDR3 relied on the HTBI primer set. MiXCR was run by TCRdb on the multiplex PCR reads, yielding one entry per CDR3 protein. Of 750,000 to 950,000 distinct CDR3 sequences listed, 38% were seen once; the top ten hold about 9%. Sequencing was performed on blood. The source of these receptors is a man younger than 35 with Graves' hyperthyroidism.

This clonotype was counted between two and nine times. The genes are TRBV7-9 and TRBJ2-2, with 7 nucleotides matching TRBD1. The junction had 14 bases not matched to a gene; V was cut back by 5 bases and J by 5 bases. The CDR3 runs to 17 residues. The germline V gene encodes CDR1 SEHNR and CDR2 FQNEAQ (reference sequence). The CDR3 loop reads CASSLHHRGPSTGELFF. The CDR3 DNA reads TGTGCCAGCAGCCTCCACCATAGGGGGCCCTCGACCGGGGAGCTGTTTTTT.

This clonotype appeared a single time. The genes are TRBV19 and TRBJ2-7, with D perhaps TRBD1 (6 bases). The V gene lost 11 bases and the J gene lost 1 base, with 15 bases spanning the gap. The germline V gene encodes CDR1 LNHDA and CDR2 SQIVND (reference sequence). The CDR3 has 13 residues. This CDR3 is CAGSRDKSYEQYF. CDR3 coding DNA: TGTGCCGGCTCCCGGGACAAGTCCTACGAGCAGTACTTC.

This clonotype was found once. The chain employs TRBV2 and TRBJ2-5, with D uncertain. This CDR3 is built from 15 residues. CDR1 is SNHLY and CDR2 is FYNNEI in the germline V gene. V was shortened by 7 bases and J by 1 base, with 16 bases between the two germline ends. The DNA of the CDR3 is TGTGCCAGCATCTGGAATCCATTACCCCAAGAGACCCAGTACTTC. It is translated as CASIWNPLPQETQYF.

The rearrangement joins TRBV20-1 to TRBJ2-2; no definite D call. The germline V and J ends were trimmed by 1 base and 7 bases, with 7 bases remaining between them. This CDR3 spans 12 amino acids. Germline V CDR1 and CDR2: DFQATT, SNEGSKA (reference sequence). Here the CDR3 DNA reads TGCAGTGCTAGAGTGGCTAGCGGGGAGCTGTTTTTT. Protein: CSARVASGELFF.

Comments on this clonotype: Without the conserved terminal phenylalanine or tryptophan, this CDR3 likely stems from a read error. The limits of the CDR3 on the DNA are not certain, so only TCRdb's listed CDR3 is given. This chain joins TRBV2 and TRBJ1-1. Germline CDR1 and CDR2: SNHLY and FYNNEI. The CDR3 region is 11 residues in length, termini included. CDR3 amino acids: CASSLNREANY.

Only a few counts were recorded for this clonotype. This sequence joins TRBV5-6 and TRBJ2-7; 9 positions match TRBD1. CDR3 size: 14 residues. J lost 5 bases, V lost 2 bases, and 5 bases had no gene match. The germline CDR1 and CDR2 sequences are SGHDT and YYEEEE. The CDR3 loop reads CASSLRDRVNEQYF. The CDR3 nucleotides read TGTGCCAGCAGCTTAAGGGACAGGGTCAACGAGCAGTACTTC.

CDR3 protein: CASTNPGTEAFF. For the CDR3, the DNA is TGTGCCAGCACCAACCCGGGCACTGAAGCTTTCTTT. The chain carries TRBV11-2 and TRBJ1-1; D not certain. The CDR3 consists of 12 residues. The V end was cut by 7 bases, the J end by 4 bases, with 10 bases between. In germline, CDR1 is SGHAT, CDR2 FQNNGV.

The rearrangement uses TRBV14 and TRBJ2-5; D is unresolved. Germline CDR1 is SGHDN and CDR2 is FVKESK. V dropped 0 bases and J dropped 6 bases, with 8 bases sitting between them. The CDR3 has 13 residues. The DNA of the CDR3 is TGTGCCAGCAGCCAAGACGTCTTAAAGACCCAGTACTTC. Amino acid sequence: CASSQDVLKTQYF.

About this clonotype: The junction departs from germline at one end; a sequencing error may be responsible. The V call is TRBV10-3, the J call TRBJ1-1, with TRBD1 matching 7 bases. This CDR3 comprises 14 residues. Germline CDR1 reads ENHRY; CDR2 reads SYGVKD. The CDR3 spells CASSFSGTATEAFF. CDR3 DNA: TGTGCCAGCAGTTTCTCCGGGACAGCTACTGAAGCTTTCTTT.

This clonotype was seen only a few times. The chain employs TRBV7-2 and TRBJ2-7; unclear D gene. The CDR3 length is 15 residues. Per germline, CDR1 SGHTA and CDR2 FQGNSA. Trimming removed 0 bases from V and 5 bases from J, with 14 bases in between. The CDR3 nucleotides read TGTGCCAGCAGCTTAGCACATAATACGGGCAACGAGCAGTACTTC. Residues: CASSLAHNTGNEQYF. Full variable domain (rest looked up from reference TRBV7-2 and TRBJ2-7): GAGVSQSPSNKVTEKGKDVELRCDPISGHTALYWYRQSLGQGLEFLIYFQGNSAPDKSGLPSDRFSAERTGGSVSTLTIQRTQQEDSAVYLCASSLAHNTGNEQYFGPGTRLTVT.

V and J are TRBV10-3 and TRBJ2-7, with D hard to call. The germline V gene has CDR1 ENHRY and CDR2 SYGVKD. The CDR3 contains 12 residues. V was cut by 5 bases and J by 4 bases, with 9 bases left in between. Here the CDR3 DNA reads TGTGCCATCAGTAACCCCGGGTACGAGCAGTACTTC. Residues: CAISNPGYEQYF.

This clonotype has at least ten counts. This chain connects TRBV2 to TRBJ2-7; perhaps TRBD2 as D (5 bases). CDR3 length equals 12 residues. CDR1 and CDR2 (germline): SNHLY, FYNNEI. The CDR3 DNA sequence: TGTGCTAGCCAAGCGGACCTTTACGAGCAGTACTTC. This translates into CASQADLYEQYF.

The chain is built from TRBV2 and TRBJ2-7; perhaps TRBD2 as D (6 bases). Between the trimmed V and J ends, which lost 6 bases and 2 bases, there was a span of 14 bases. The CDR3 length is 14 residues. The germline V gene encodes CDR1 SNHLY and CDR2 FYNNEI. Here the CDR3 reads CASRQPSVTYEQYF. In DNA form, the CDR3 reads TGTGCCAGCAGGCAGCCTAGCGTTACCTACGAGCAGTACTTC.

This clonotype came up a few times. The rearrangement joins TRBV12-3 or TRBV12-4 to TRBJ1-1, with a tentative D call TRBD1 (6 bases). This CDR3 spans 12 amino acids. V was cut by 7 bases and J by 6 bases, with 12 bases left in between. CDR3 amino acids: CASNDRPAEAFF. The CDR3 DNA reads as TGTGCCAGCAACGACAGGCCGGCTGAAGCTTTCTTT.

V usage is TRBV6-5 and J usage is TRBJ2-5; D gene unclear. CDR1 MNHEY and CDR2 SVGAGI come from the germline V gene. V lost 7 bases to trimming and J lost 5 bases, with 8 bases between them. The CDR3 spans 11 residues. The CDR3, as DNA: TGTGCCAGCATTAACGGGGAGACCCAGTACTTC. Translated: CASINGETQYF.

This clonotype was found many times. The chain has TRBV9 and TRBJ1-1; D gene ambiguous. The CDR3 sequence is 13 residues long. Germline lookup yields CDR1 SGDLS and CDR2 YYNGEE. V was shortened by 1 base and J by 1 base, with 5 bases between the two germline ends. CDR3: CASSVTENTEAFF. Written as DNA, the CDR3 is TGTGCCAGCAGCGTAACGGAGAACACTGAAGCTTTCTTT. Looking up the rest from reference TRBV9 and TRBJ1-1 gives the full variable domain: DSGVTQTPKHLITATGQRVTLRCSPRSGDLSVYWYQQSLDQGLQFLIQYYNGEERAKGNILERFSAQQFPDLHSELNLSSLELGDSALYFCASSVTENTEAFFGQGTRLTVV.

A few counts support this clonotype. The rearrangement uses TRBV20-1 and TRBJ1-1, with D hard to call. The CDR3 is made up of 16 amino acids. CDR1 and CDR2 from the germline V gene are DFQATT and SNEGSKA (reference sequence). Trimming removed 1 base at V and 5 bases at J, with 20 bases between. The CDR3 region is CSARASRVLLDTEAFF. The CDR3 region has the DNA TGCAGTGCTAGAGCGTCGAGGGTACTCTTGGATACTGAAGCTTTCTTT.

J is TRBJ2-5 and V is TRBV4-1, with D perhaps given as TRBD1 or TRBD2 (6 bases each). The CDR3 length is 15 residues. Trimming left V 0 bases short and J 1 base short, with 9 bases between. Germline CDR1 MGHRA, CDR2 YSYEKL. CDR3 protein: CASSQDRGAQETQYF. Written as DNA, the CDR3 is TGCGCCAGCAGCCAAGATAGGGGGGCCCAAGAGACCCAGTACTTC.

A remark on this clonotype: At one of its ends the junction is not consistent with the germline gene, which may arise from a read error. The J gene is TRBJ2-2, the V gene TRBV5-1, with 10 bases fitting TRBD2. CDR1 is SGHRS, CDR2 YFSETQ, per germline. The CDR3 contains 17 residues. CDR3 sequence (DNA): TGTGCCAGCAGCTCCTCCCCCCTAGCGGGGGTCCCCGGGGAGCTGTTTTTT. This codes for CASSSSPLAGVPGELFF.

This clonotype came up a few times. V usage is TRBV9 and J usage is TRBJ2-7; 13 positions match TRBD2. The CDR3 extends over 16 amino acids. J lost 6 bases, V lost 3 bases, and 9 bases had no gene match. The germline gives CDR1 SGDLS, CDR2 YYNGEE. The CDR3 nucleotides are TGTGCCAGCAGCGCCCTACCCGGACTAGCGGGAGTCGAGCAGTACTTC. Its protein is CASSALPGLAGVEQYF.

The chain employs TRBV13 and TRBJ1-3; D gene ambiguous. V was cut by 0 bases and J by 7 bases, with 7 bases left in between. The CDR3 runs 13 residues. The germline V gene encodes CDR1 PRHDT and CDR2 FYEKMQ (reference sequence). CDR3 sequence: CASSLGQKNTIYF. CDR3 coding DNA: TGTGCCAGCAGCTTAGGGCAGAAGAACACCATATATTTT.

The CDR3 DNA follows: TGTGCCAGCAGCTTAGTCCCCCCGGGGCGGAGGAACACTGAAGCTTTCTTT. Translating gives CASSLVPPGRRNTEAFF. The chain couples TRBV7-6 to TRBJ1-1; D may be TRBD1 (5 bases). This CDR3 has 17 residues. From germline, CDR1 is SGHVS and CDR2 FNYEAQ. Trimming stripped 1 base from V and 1 base from J, with 16 bases between.

The rearrangement links TRBV29-1 to TRBJ1-1, with 7 bases matching TRBD1. V lost 3 bases, J lost 3 bases, and 4 bases stayed unmatched. In germline, CDR1 is SQVTM, CDR2 ANQGSEA. The CDR3 is 13 residues long. This CDR3 is CSVDGGTDTEAFF. The CDR3 coding sequence is TGCAGCGTTGATGGTGGGACAGACACTGAAGCTTTCTTT.

This clonotype was recorded many times. The chain employs TRBV10-2 and TRBJ1-5; 7 positions agree with TRBD1. Losses at the gene ends were 5 bases for V and 1 base for J; bases not matched to a gene: 5. CDR1 and CDR2 (germline): WSHSY, SAAADI. CDR3 length: 15 residues. The CDR3, as DNA: TGCGCCAGCAGTTCCACAGGGGCGAGCAATCAGCCCCAGCATTTT. Its translation is CASSSTGASNQPQHF.

At least ten counts were recorded for this clonotype. This chain uses TRBV19 with TRBJ1-1; D uncertain. Germline V lookup: CDR1 LNHDA, CDR2 SQIVND (reference sequence). There are 14 residues in the CDR3. Deletions cut 5 bases from V and 2 bases from J, with 12 bases between. CDR3 in amino acids: CASSFQTRNTEAFF. Written as DNA, the CDR3 is TGTGCCAGTAGTTTTCAGACGCGTAACACTGAAGCTTTCTTT.

The J gene is TRBJ1-5, the V gene TRBV10-3; TRBD1 agrees at 10 bases. The CDR3 runs 17 residues. With V trimmed by 3 bases and J by 0 bases, 5 bases remained unmatched. CDR1 and CDR2 (germline): ENHRY, SYGVKD. CDR3 in DNA: TGTGCCATCAGTGATAAGGGGACAGGGGATAGCAATCAGCCCCAGCATTTT. Encoded protein: CAISDKGTGDSNQPQHF.

About this clonotype itself: It may be a read error: a sequence one base away is much more abundant. This chain uses TRBV20-1 with TRBJ1-1; D gene uncertain. The V end lost 5 bases, the J end lost 0 bases, and 13 bases lay between the germline ends. This CDR3 contains 14 residues. The V gene's germline CDR1 is DFQATT and CDR2 SNEGSKA (reference sequence). CDR3 DNA: TGCAGTGCTGCCACCGTGGGTATGAACACTGAAGCTTTCTTT. It codes for CSAATVGMNTEAFF.

The sample holds many counts of this clonotype. The J gene is TRBJ1-3, the V gene TRBV29-1; D unresolved. Per the germline V gene, CDR1 is SQVTM and CDR2 is ANQGSEA. The V and J ends lost 4 bases and 2 bases respectively, with 15 bases between them. The CDR3 sequence is 15 residues long. The CDR3 is CSVVDGRDPGNTIYF. The CDR3 bases are TGCAGCGTTGTCGATGGAAGAGACCCTGGAAACACCATATATTTT.